This TCR beta chain derives from a study of blood T cell repertoires in COVID-19 (dated by TCRdb to 2020 to 2022). Background on the whole study: Samples from collaborators originated in the United States, Italy and Spain and spanned both the acute and convalescent phases of COVID-19. The prospective study material was composed of cDNA or gDNA derived from T cells, B-cell-depleted T cells, or PBMCs. Subjects who had been exposed to COVID-19, were actively infected with it, or had recovered from it provided the deeply sampled blood TCRbeta repertoires that made up the dataset. The repertoires were released in a freely available public database meant as a resource for research on the immune response to SARS-CoV-2. Samples came from the ongoing ImmuneRACE study (first 160 participants) plus 1,254 subjects from 6 global collaborators. Sample metadata almost always included a de-identified subject ID, COVID-19 status, age in years and sex. HLA class I and class II types, where available, came from metadata supplied by the sample provider rather than from assay-based typing. What the work shows at the level of the full study, not this receptor alone: How much clinical and demographic metadata was included differed by source and by participant, and the metadata was provided uncurated.

For this clone: What antigen it recognizes has not been identified. Per-base qualities were not stored, and no clone one base away is much larger.

TCRbeta CDR3 regions were amplified from genomic DNA by means of the immunoSEQ Assay, a bias-controlled multiplex PCR. The published analysis was carried out like this. Nucleated cell counts per sample were estimated from amplification of reference gene primers within the assay. To quantify the absolute abundance of each unique TCRbeta CDR3 rearrangement, sequence reads were collapsed and filtered. For each sample, productive Simpson clonality was calculated by taking the square root of Simpson's diversity index across productive rearrangements. What TCRdb holds here is the immuneACCESS table cut down to in-frame rearrangements. Part of the clones is not present; checked against another copy, under half of the missing clones reflect an unresolved V gene, and the others are unexplained. V, J and clone size are taken as reported in that table, and D and trimming were inferred from the DNA itself. This sample lists approximately 330,000 clones; roughly 90% were detected once. The biggest ten clones account for around 8.9% of the sample.

One collaborating source in Seattle enrolled patients during active infection and followed them longitudinally through the course of disease. Collaborating institutions collected whole blood in K2EDTA tubes following their own protocols. For TCRbeta analysis, collaborators shipped samples as frozen whole blood, isolated PBMCs, or DNA extracted from either of those sample types. CDR1 and CDR2, looked up from the germline V gene, are KGHDR and SFDVKD. The germline ends are 8 bases apart after V is trimmed by 2 bases and J by 4 bases. Including the terminal cysteine and phenylalanine, the CDR3 comprises 14 residues. The entry retains the CDR3 DNA only, 42 bases that are in frame from base 1.

Here the chain combines TRBV24-1 and TRBJ2-1; the D gene is perhaps TRBD1, on 5 matching bases. The origin of this receptor is a man aged 25 to 45 with COVID-19, enrolled during active disease. The sequencing input was peripheral blood. At the DNA level, the sequence is TGTGCCACCAGTGATTATCAGGGTTACAATGAGCAGTTCTTC. Translated, this gives CATSDYQGYNEQFF.